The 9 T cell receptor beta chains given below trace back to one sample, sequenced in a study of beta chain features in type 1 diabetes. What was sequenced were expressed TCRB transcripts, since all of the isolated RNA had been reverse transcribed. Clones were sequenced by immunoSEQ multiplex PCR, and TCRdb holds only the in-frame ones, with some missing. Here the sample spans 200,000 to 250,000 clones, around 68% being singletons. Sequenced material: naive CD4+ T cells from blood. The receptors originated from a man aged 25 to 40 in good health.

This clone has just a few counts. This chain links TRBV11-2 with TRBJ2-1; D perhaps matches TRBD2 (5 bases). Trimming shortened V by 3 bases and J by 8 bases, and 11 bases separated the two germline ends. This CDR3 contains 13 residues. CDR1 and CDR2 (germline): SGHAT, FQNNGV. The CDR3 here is CASSFPPRDEQFF. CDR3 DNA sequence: TGTGCCAGCAGCTTCCCCCCGCGGGATGAGCAGTTCTTC.

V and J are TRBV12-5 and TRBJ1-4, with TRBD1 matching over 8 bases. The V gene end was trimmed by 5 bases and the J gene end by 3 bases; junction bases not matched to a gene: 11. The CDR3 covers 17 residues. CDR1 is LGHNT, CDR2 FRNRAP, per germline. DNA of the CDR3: TGTGCTAGTGGTCCGGGATCAGGGGGCGCAGCTAATGAAAAACTGTTTTTT. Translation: CASGPGSGGAANEKLFF.

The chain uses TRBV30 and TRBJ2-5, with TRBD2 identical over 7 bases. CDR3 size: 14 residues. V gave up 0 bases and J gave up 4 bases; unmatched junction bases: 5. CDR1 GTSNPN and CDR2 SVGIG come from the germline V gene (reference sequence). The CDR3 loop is CAWSVLRGRETQYF. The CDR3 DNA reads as TGTGCCTGGAGTGTATTGCGGGGGAGAGAGACCCAGTACTTC. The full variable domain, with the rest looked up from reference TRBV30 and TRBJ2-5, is SQTIHQWPATLVQPVGSPLSLECTVEGTSNPNLYWYRQAAGRGLQLLFYSVGIGQISSEVPQNLSASRPQDRQFILSSKKLLLSDSGFYLCAWSVLRGRETQYFGPGTRLLVL.

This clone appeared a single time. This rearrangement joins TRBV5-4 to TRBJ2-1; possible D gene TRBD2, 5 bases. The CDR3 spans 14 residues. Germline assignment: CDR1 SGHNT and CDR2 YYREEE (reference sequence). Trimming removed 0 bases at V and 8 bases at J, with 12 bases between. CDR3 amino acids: CASSLERQSHEQFF. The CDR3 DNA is TGTGCCAGCAGCTTGGAGCGGCAGTCCCATGAGCAGTTCTTC. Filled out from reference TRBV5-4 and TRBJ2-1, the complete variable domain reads ETGVTQSPTHLIKTRGQQVTLRCSSQSGHNTVSWYQQALGQGPQFIFQYYREEENGRGNFPPRFSGLQFPNYSSELNVNALELDDSALYLCASSLERQSHEQFFGPGTRLTVL.

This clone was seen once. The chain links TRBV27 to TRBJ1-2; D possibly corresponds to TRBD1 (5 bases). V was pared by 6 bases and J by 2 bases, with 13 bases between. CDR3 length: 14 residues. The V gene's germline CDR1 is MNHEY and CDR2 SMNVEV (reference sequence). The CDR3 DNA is TGTGCCAGCAGGCAAGGGACGGTCAACTATGGCTACACCTTC. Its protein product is CASRQGTVNYGYTF.

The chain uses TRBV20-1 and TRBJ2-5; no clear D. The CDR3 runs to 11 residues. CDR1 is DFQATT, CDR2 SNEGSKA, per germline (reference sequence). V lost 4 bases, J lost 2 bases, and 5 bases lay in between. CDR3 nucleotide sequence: TGCAGTGCTAACGGTCAAGAGACCCAGTACTTC. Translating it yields CSANGQETQYF.

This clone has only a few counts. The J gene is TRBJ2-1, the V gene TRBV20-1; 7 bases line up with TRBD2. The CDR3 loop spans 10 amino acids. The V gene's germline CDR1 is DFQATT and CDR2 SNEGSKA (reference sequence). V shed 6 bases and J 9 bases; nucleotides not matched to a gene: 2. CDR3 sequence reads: CSAAGSEQFF. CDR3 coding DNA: TGCAGTGCAGCGGGATCTGAGCAGTTCTTC.

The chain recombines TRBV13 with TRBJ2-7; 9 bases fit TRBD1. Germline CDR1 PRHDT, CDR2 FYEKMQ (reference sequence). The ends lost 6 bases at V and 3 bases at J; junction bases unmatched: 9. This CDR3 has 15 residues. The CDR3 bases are TGTGCCAGCAGTTTGGGAGGACAGGGGCGCTACGAGCAGTACTTC. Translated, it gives CASSLGGQGRYEQYF.

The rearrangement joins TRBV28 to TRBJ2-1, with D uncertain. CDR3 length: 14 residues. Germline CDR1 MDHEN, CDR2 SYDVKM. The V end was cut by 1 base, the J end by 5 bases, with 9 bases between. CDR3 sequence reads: CASSLLERNNEQFF. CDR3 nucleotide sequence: TGTGCCAGCAGTTTATTAGAGCGAAACAATGAGCAGTTCTTC.